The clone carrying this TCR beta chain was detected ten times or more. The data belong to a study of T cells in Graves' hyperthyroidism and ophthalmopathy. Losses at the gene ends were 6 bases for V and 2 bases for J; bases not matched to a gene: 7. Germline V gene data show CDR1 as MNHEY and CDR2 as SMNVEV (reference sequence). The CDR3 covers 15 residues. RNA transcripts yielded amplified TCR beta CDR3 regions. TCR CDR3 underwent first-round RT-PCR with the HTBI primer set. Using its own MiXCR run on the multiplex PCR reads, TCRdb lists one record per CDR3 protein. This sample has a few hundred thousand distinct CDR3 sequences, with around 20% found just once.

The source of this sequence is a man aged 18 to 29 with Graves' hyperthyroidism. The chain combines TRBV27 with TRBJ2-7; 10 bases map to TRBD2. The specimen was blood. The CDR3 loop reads CASSTSGGAPYEQYF. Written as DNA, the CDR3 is TGTGCCAGCAGCACGAGCGGGGGGGCCCCCTACGAGCAGTACTTC.